These 12 T cell receptor beta chains share one sample of origin, sequenced in a study of early T cells in non-severe SARS-CoV-2 infection (dated by TCRdb to about 2021). Library preparation was by 5' RACE. The run used a NextSeq 500. Using fastp trimming at Q25 and MiXCR clonotype assembly, TCRdb reanalyzed the public sequencing data and kept in-frame beta chains. Each entry merges the rows of one CDR3 protein and shows their most common DNA and genes. Counted in this sample were some 35,000 distinct CDR3 sequences; around 3.9% of them appeared once. Clones ranked in the top ten supply roughly 10% of the sample. Sequenced input: whole blood. The receptor set was obtained from an adult who was a healthcare worker with PCR-confirmed SARS-CoV-2 infection or an uninfected control (not recorded which).

There are a few counts of this clonotype. The chain joins TRBV4-3 to TRBJ2-1, with D possibly matching TRBD2 (6 bases). V was cut by 4 bases and J by 0 bases, with 16 bases left in between. The CDR3 runs to 17 residues. Looked up from germline, CDR1 is LGHNA and CDR2 is YSLEER. The CDR3 DNA reads as TGCGCCAGCAGCCGAGAAACCCTGGGGGGCTCCTACAATGAGCAGTTCTTC. Protein product: CASSRETLGGSYNEQFF.

This clonotype came up many times. The chain recombines TRBV12-3 or TRBV12-4 with TRBJ2-7; D might be TRBD1 or TRBD2, each matching 5 bases. CDR3 length: 13 residues. V gave up 5 bases and J gave up 4 bases, with 12 bases separating them. The CDR3 loop reads CASSPGTNYEQYV. As DNA, the CDR3 is TGTGCCAGCAGTCCGGGGACCAATTACGAGCAGTACGTC.

The table lists this clonotype with many counts. The chain is built from TRBV12-3 or TRBV12-4 and TRBJ1-1; maybe TRBD1 (5 bases). The CDR3 covers 13 residues. V was pared by 3 bases and J by 10 bases, with 15 bases between. This chain's CDR3 is CASSFQGRGGAFF. In nucleotides, the CDR3 is TGTGCCAGCAGTTTTCAGGGACGCGGTGGAGCTTTCTTT.

In its sample, this clonotype was seen many times. The rearrangement joins TRBV7-2 to TRBJ2-3; either TRBD1 or TRBD2 may supply D (5 bases each). This CDR3 is built from 13 residues. Trimming took off 5 bases at V and 1 base at J, with 7 bases between the two ends. Germline CDR1 and CDR2: SGHTA and FQGNSA. The CDR3 sequence is CASSRGRTDTQYF. The DNA for the CDR3 is TGTGCCAGCAGCAGGGGACGCACAGATACGCAGTATTTT.

This clonotype was seen a handful of times. CDR3 sequence reads: CASSGKALAYEQYF. The CDR3 region has the DNA TGTGCCAGCAGCGGGAAGGCGCTCGCCTACGAGCAGTACTTC. J is TRBJ2-7 and V is TRBV5-8; D unresolved. CDR3 length: 14 amino acids. Per the germline V gene, CDR1 is SGHTS and CDR2 is YDEGEE. V was shortened by 4 bases and J by 2 bases, with 13 bases between the two germline ends.

This clonotype was detected only a few times. The chain employs TRBV19 and TRBJ2-4; D call uncertain. V was shortened by 6 bases and J by 6 bases, with 9 bases between the two germline ends. CDR1 is LNHDA, CDR2 SQIVND, per germline (reference sequence). This CDR3 comprises 12 residues. DNA for the CDR3: TGTGCCAGTAGGGAACTGGGAAACATTCAGTACTTC. This sequence encodes CASRELGNIQYF. Full variable domain (outside the CDR3, taken from reference TRBV19 and TRBJ2-4): DGGITQSPKYLFRKEGQNVTLSCEQNLNHDAMYWYRQDPGQGLRLIYYSQIVNDFQKGDIAEGYSVSREKKESFPLTVTSAQKNPTAFYLCASRELGNIQYFGAGTRLSVL.

This clonotype was seen repeatedly, ten times or more. This sequence joins TRBV20-1 and TRBJ1-2; D remains unclear. The V and J ends lost 3 bases and 6 bases respectively, with 20 bases between them. The CDR3 covers 15 residues. Germline CDR1 and CDR2: DFQATT and SNEGSKA (reference sequence). For the CDR3, the DNA is TGCAGTGCTAGTATCGTACTTTCGGGAATGGATGGCTACACCTTC. Its protein is CSASIVLSGMDGYTF.

This chain joins TRBV20-1 and TRBJ2-7; maybe TRBD1 (5 bases). CDR3 size: 14 residues. V lost 1 base and J lost 0, with 10 bases in between. The germline V gene encodes CDR1 DFQATT and CDR2 SNEGSKA (reference sequence). The CDR3 loop reads CSARGRQYSYEQYF. In DNA form, the CDR3 reads TGCAGTGCTAGAGGTCGACAGTACTCCTACGAGCAGTACTTC.

This clonotype was seen at least ten times. The genes are TRBV7-9 and TRBJ2-5, with TRBD1 matching 7 bases. The CDR3 consists of 14 residues. J lost 5 bases, V lost 5 bases, and 8 bases had no gene match. Looked up from germline, CDR1 is SEHNR and CDR2 is FQNEAQ (reference sequence). CDR3 region: CASSGNYRGETQYF. CDR3 bases: TGTGCCAGCAGCGGAAACTACAGGGGTGAGACCCAGTACTTC.

The rearrangement links TRBV19 to TRBJ2-2; D ambiguous. V lost 8 bases, J lost 3 bases, and 10 bases lay in between. The CDR3 is made up of 13 amino acids. Germline CDR1 LNHDA, CDR2 SQIVND (reference sequence). The CDR3 nucleotides read TGTGCCAGTGTTGGCGTGGACACCGGGGAGCTGTTTTTT. Translating gives CASVGVDTGELFF.

This clonotype was found many times. The genes are TRBV4-3 and TRBJ2-1; TRBD1 or TRBD2 may be the D gene (7 bases each). V was pared by 4 bases and J by 3 bases, with 19 bases between. The CDR3 covers 17 residues. Germline V gene data show CDR1 as LGHNA and CDR2 as YSLEER. The CDR3 protein is CASSLTRGRELYNEQFF. The CDR3 DNA reads as TGCGCCAGCAGCCTAACGAGGGGGCGGGAGCTCTACAATGAGCAGTTCTTC.

There are many counts of this clonotype. The gene calls are TRBV16 and TRBJ2-3; D is ambiguous. Germline V lookup: CDR1 KGHSY, CDR2 FQNENV. Trimming shortened V by 2 bases and J by 5 bases, and 8 bases separated the two germline ends. This CDR3 is 13 amino acids long. CDR3 amino acids: CASSQIAGDTQYF. Here the CDR3 DNA reads TGTGCCAGCAGCCAAATTGCAGGAGATACGCAGTATTTT.